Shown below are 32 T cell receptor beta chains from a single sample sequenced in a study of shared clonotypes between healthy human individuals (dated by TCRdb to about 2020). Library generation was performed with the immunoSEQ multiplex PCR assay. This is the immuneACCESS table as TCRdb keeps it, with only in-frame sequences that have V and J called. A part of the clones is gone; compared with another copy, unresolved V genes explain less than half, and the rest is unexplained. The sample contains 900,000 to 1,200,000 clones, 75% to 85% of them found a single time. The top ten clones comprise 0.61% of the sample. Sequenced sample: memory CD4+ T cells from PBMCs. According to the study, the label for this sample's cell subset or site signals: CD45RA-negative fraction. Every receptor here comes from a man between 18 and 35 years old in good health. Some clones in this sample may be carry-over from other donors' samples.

CDR3 region: CASSSWTSTDTQYF. The CDR3 nucleotides are TGTGCCAGCAGCAGCTGGACAAGCACAGATACGCAGTATTTT. V and J are TRBV7-2 and TRBJ2-3, with D possibly matching TRBD1 (5 bases). Between the trimmed V and J ends, which lost 5 bases and 0 bases, there was a span of 9 bases. The CDR3 contains 14 residues. In germline, CDR1 is SGHTA, CDR2 FQGNSA. Variable domain in full (rest from reference TRBV7-2 and TRBJ2-3): GAGVSQSPSNKVTEKGKDVELRCDPISGHTALYWYRQSLGQGLEFLIYFQGNSAPDKSGLPSDRFSAERTGGSVSTLTIQRTQQEDSAVYLCASSSWTSTDTQYFGPGTRLTVL.

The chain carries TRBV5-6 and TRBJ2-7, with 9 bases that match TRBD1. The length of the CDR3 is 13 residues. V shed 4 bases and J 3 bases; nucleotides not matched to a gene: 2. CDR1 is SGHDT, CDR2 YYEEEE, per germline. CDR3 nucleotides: TGTGCCAGCAGCCTGGACAGGGGCTACGAGCAGTACTTC. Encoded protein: CASSLDRGYEQYF.

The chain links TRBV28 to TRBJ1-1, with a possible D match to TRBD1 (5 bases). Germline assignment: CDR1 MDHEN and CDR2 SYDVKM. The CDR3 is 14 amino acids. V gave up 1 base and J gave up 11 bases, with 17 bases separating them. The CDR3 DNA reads TGTGCCAGCAGTTTATCAGGGAGGCCTAACGGGGCTTTCTTT. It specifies CASSLSGRPNGAFF.

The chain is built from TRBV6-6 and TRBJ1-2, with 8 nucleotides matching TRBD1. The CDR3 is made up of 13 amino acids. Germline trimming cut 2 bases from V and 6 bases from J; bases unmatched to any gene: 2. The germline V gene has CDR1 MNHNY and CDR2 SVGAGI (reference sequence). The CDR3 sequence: CASSYAGGDGYTF. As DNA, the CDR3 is TGTGCCAGCAGTTACGCAGGGGGCGATGGCTACACCTTC.

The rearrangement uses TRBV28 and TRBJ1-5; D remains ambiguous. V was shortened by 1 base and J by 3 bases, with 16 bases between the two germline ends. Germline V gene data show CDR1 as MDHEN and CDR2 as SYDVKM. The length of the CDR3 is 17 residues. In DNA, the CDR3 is TGTGCCAGCAGTTTATCCCTCGGCCGCAGGAACAATCAGCCCCAGCATTTT. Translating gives CASSLSLGRRNNQPQHF.

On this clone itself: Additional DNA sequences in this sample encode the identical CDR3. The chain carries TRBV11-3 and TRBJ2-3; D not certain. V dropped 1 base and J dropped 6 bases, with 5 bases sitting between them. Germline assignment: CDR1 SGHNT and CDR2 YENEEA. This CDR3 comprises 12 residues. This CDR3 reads CASSLGADTQYF. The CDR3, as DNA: TGTGCCAGCAGCTTAGGCGCGGATACGCAGTATTTT.

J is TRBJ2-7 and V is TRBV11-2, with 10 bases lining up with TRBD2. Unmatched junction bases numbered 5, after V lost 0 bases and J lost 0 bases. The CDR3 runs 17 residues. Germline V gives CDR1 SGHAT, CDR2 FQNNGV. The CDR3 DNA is TGTGCCAGCAGCTTAGATGGGCTAGCGGGAGTCTCCTACGAGCAGTACTTC. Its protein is CASSLDGLAGVSYEQYF.

CDR3 sequence (DNA): TGTGCCAGCAGCTTCCCACTTTATTCGGCCGAGCGGTTTTACAATGAGCAGTTCTTC. Its protein is CASSFPLYSAERFYNEQFF. This sequence joins TRBV7-9 and TRBJ2-1, with D maybe TRBD2 (5 bases). Germline loops: CDR1 SEHNR, CDR2 FQNEAQ (reference sequence). The CDR3 loop spans 19 amino acids. With 3 bases removed from V and 4 bases from J, the gap between germline ends came to 25 bases.

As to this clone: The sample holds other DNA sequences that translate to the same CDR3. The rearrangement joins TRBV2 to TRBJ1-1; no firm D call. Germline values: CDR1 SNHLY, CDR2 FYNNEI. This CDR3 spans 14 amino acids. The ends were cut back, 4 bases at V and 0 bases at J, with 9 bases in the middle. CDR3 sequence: CASSVTAMNTEAFF. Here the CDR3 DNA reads TGTGCCAGCAGTGTGACCGCGATGAACACTGAAGCTTTCTTT.

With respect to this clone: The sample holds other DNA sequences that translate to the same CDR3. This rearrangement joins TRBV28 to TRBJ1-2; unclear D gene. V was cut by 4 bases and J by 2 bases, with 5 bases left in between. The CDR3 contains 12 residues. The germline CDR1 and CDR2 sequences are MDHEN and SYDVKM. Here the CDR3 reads CASSSPNYGYTF. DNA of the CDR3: TGTGCCAGCAGTTCTCCGAACTATGGCTACACCTTC.

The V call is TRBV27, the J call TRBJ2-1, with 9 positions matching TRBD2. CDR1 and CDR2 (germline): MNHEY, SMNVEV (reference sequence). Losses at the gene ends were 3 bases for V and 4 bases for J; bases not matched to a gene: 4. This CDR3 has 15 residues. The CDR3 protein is CASSFLAGGYNEQFF. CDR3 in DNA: TGTGCCAGCAGTTTTTTGGCGGGAGGGTACAATGAGCAGTTCTTC.

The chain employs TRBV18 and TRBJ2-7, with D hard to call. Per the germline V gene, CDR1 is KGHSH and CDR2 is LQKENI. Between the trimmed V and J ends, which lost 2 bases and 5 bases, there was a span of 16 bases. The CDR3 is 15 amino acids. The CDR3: CASSPVGLSNDEQYF. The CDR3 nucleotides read TGTGCCAGCTCACCAGTAGGGCTATCCAACGACGAGCAGTACTTC. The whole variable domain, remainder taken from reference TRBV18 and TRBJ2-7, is NAGVMQNPRHLVRRRGQEARLRCSPMKGHSHVYWYRQLPEEGLKFMVYLQKENIIDESGMPKERFSAEFPKEGPSILRIQQVVRGDSAAYFCASSPVGLSNDEQYFGPGTRLTVT.

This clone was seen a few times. The CDR3 DNA follows: TGTGCCAGCAGCTCTGACAGGGCCGGGAGTCAGCCCCAGCATTTT. Translation gives CASSSDRAGSQPQHF. The V and J genes are TRBV7-2 and TRBJ1-5; the match to TRBD1 covers 7 bases. This CDR3 has 15 amino acids. The V gene end was trimmed by 4 bases and the J gene end by 6 bases; junction bases not matched to a gene: 9. CDR1 is SGHTA, CDR2 FQGNSA, per germline.

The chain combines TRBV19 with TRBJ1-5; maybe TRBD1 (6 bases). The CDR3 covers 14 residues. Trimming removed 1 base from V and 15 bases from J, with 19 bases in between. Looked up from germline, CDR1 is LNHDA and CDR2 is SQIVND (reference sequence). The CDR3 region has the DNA TGTGCCAGTAGTATAGGGGGACACGGTGACATAAGGCATTTT. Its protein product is CASSIGGHGDIRHF.

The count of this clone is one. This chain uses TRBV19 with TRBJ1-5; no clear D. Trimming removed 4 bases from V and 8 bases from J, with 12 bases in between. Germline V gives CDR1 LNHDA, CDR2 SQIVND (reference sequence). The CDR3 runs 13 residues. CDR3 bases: TGTGCCAGTAGTACTCACCCCGGTAAGCCCCAGCATTTT. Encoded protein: CASSTHPGKPQHF.

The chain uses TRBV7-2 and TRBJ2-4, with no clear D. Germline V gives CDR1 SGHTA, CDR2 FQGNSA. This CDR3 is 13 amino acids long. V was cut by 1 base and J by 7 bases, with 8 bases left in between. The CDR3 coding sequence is TGTGCCAGCAGCTTAGGCCCCAGCAACATTCAGTACTTC. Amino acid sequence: CASSLGPSNIQYF.

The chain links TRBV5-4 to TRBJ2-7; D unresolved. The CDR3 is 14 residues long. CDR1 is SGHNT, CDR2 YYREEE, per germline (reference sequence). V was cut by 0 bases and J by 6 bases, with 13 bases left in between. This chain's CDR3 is CASSLGLSLGEQYF. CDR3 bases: TGTGCCAGCAGCTTGGGTCTTAGTTTGGGCGAGCAGTACTTC.

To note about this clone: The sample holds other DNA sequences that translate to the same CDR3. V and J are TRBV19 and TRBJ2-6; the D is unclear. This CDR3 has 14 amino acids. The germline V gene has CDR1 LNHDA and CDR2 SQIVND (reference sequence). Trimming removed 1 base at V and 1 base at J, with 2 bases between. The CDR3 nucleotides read TGTGCCAGTAGTATAGGGTCTGGGGCCAACGTCCTGACTTTC. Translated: CASSIGSGANVLTF.

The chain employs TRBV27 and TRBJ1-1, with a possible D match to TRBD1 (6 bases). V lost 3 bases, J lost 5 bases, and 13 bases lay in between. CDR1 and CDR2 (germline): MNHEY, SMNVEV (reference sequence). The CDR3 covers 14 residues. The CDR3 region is CASSFGGGRTEAFF. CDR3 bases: TGTGCCAGCAGTTTCGGGGGGGGCAGGACTGAAGCTTTCTTT.

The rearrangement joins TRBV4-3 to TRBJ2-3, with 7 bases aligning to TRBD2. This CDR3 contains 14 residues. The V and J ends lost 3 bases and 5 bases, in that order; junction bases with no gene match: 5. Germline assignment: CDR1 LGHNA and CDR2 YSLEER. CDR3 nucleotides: TGCGCCAGCAGCCAGCGGGAGAAGGGAGATACGCAGTATTTT. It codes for CASSQREKGDTQYF.

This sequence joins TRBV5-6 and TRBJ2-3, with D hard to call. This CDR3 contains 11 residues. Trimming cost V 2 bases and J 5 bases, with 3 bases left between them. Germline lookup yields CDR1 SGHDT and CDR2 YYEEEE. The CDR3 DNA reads TGTGCCAGCAGCTTTAGAGATACGCAGTATTTT. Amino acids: CASSFRDTQYF.

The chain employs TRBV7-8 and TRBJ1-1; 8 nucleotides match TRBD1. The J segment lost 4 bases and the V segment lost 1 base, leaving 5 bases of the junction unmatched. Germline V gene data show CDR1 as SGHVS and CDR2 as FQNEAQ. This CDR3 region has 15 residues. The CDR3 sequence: CASSLGQGAGTEAFF. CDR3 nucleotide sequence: TGTGCCAGCAGCTTAGGGCAGGGGGCGGGCACTGAAGCTTTCTTT. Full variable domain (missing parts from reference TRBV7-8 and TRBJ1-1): GAGVSQSPRYKVAKRGQDVALRCDPISGHVSLFWYQQALGQGPEFLTYFQNEAQLDKSGLPSDRFFAERPEGSVSTLKIQRTQQEDSAVYLCASSLGQGAGTEAFFGQGTRLTVV.

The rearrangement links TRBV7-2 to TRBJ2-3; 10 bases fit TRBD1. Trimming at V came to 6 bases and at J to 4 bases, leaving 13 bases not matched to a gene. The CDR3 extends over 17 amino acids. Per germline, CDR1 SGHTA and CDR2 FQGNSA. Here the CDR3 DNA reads TGTGCCAGCAGACCCCGGACAGGGGGGGTGTTGTCAGATACGCAGTATTTT. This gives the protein CASRPRTGGVLSDTQYF.

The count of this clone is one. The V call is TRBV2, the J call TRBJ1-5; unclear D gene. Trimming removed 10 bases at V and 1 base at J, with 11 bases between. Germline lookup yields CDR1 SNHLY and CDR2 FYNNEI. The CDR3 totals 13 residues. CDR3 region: CATSRISNQPQHF. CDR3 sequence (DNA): TGTGCCACAAGCAGGATCAGCAATCAGCCCCAGCATTTT. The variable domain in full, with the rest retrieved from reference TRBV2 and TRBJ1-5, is EPEVTQTPSHQVTQMGQEVILRCVPISNHLYFYWYRQILGQKVEFLVSFYNNEISEKSEIFDDQFSVERPDGSNFTLKIRSTKLEDSAMYFCATSRISNQPQHFGDGTRLSIL.

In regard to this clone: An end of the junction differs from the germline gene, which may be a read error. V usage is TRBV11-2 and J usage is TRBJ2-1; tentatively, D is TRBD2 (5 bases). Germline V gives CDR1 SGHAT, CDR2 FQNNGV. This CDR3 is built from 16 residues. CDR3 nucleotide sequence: TGTGCCAGCAGCTTAATGCGGGTACCCGCTTACAGTGAGCAGTTCTTC. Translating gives CASSLMRVPAYSEQFF.

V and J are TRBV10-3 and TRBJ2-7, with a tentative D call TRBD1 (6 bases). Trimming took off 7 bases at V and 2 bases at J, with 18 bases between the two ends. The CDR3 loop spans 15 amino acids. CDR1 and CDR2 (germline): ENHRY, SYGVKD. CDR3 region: CAIKNTGSQTYEQYF. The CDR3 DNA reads TGTGCCATCAAGAACACAGGGTCACAAACCTACGAGCAGTACTTC.

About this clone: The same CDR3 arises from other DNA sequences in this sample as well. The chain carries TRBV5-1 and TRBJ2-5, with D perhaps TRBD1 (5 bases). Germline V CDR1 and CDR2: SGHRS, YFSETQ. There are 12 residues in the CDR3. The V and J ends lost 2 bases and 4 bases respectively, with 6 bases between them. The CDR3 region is CASSFQGETQYF. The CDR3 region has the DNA TGCGCCAGCAGCTTTCAGGGAGAGACCCAGTACTTC.

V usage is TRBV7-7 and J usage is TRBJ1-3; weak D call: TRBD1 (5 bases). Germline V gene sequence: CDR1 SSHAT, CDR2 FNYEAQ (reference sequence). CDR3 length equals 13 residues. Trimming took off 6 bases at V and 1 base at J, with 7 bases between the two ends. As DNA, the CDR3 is TGTGCCAGCAGTGACAGTTCTGGAAACACCATATATTTT. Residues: CASSDSSGNTIYF.

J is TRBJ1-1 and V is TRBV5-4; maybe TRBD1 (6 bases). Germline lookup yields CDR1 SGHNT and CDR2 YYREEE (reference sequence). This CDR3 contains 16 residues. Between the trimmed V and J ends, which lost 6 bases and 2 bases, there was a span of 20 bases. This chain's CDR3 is CASKGDTGTPNTEAFF. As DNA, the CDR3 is TGTGCCAGCAAGGGTGACACCGGGACACCCAACACTGAAGCTTTCTTT.

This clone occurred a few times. In DNA, the CDR3 is TGCGCCAGCAGCTTGCGAGCGACGGGGGACACTGAAGCTTTCTTT. Protein sequence: CASSLRATGDTEAFF. V usage is TRBV5-1 and J usage is TRBJ1-1; D may be TRBD1 (5 bases). CDR1 SGHRS and CDR2 YFSETQ come from the germline V gene. The CDR3 runs to 15 residues. Trimming removed 1 base at V and 3 bases at J, with 13 bases between. Combining the CDR3 with reference TRBV5-1 and TRBJ1-1 gives the whole variable domain KAGVTQTPRYLIKTRGQQVTLSCSPISGHRSVSWYQQTPGQGLQFLFEYFSETQRNKGNFPGRFSGRQFSNSRSEMNVSTLELGDSALYLCASSLRATGDTEAFFGQGTRLTVV.

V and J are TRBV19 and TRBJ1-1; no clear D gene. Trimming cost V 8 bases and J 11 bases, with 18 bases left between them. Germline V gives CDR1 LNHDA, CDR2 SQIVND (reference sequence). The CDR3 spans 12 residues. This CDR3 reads CASGLGPGSAFF. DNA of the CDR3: TGTGCCAGTGGATTAGGTCCAGGTTCGGCTTTCTTT.

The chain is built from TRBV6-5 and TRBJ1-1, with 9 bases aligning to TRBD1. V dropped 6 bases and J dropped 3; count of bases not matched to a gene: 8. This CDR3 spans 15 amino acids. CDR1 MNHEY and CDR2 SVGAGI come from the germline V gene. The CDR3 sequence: CASSRTGVEDTEAFF. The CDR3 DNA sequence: TGTGCCAGCAGCAGGACAGGGGTGGAGGACACTGAAGCTTTCTTT.